This T cell receptor (beta chain) originates from a study of cytomegalovirus exposure and HLA in healthy donors (dated by TCRdb to the late 2010s). Regarding the research as a whole: In an earlier analysis of fewer than 750 of the donors, around 290 Gb of sequence data and 100 million or so unique TCR beta sequences from roughly 200 million T cells were reported. An early release that covered approximately 600 HLA-typed donors contained around 300 gigabases of sequencing data and some 87 million unique TCR sequences. Using immunosequencing, the study profiled T cell repertoires from 500 to 800 subjects and related those repertoires to cytomegalovirus serostatus. In a later analysis, previously published TCR beta repertoires from about 640 donors were re-analyzed and high-resolution HLA genotyping was added so that TCR occurrence patterns could be studied. HLA typing included class I and class II loci at four-digit resolution. The study combined high-throughput TCR immunosequencing, statistical association of individual TCRs with disease status, and machine learning to predict cytomegalovirus infection status. Besides the first cohort of roughly 640 subjects, a separate validation cohort made up of 120 or so different subjects was used. A later genetic analysis used genome-wide SNP genotypes for about three fifths of the roughly 700 donors, treating that subset as a discovery cohort. All discovery cohort repertoires had been generated using a single sequencing platform. An earlier analysis of fewer than 750 of the donors used high-throughput TCR beta sequencing to judge whether each TCR beta V gene segment behaved as functional or pseudogenic. The genetic ancestry cluster associated with self-reported Caucasian donors included over 65% of the 350 to 500 genotyped donors. The number of donors typed differed by locus, with roughly 620-630 for A, B, C, DRB1 and DQB1, around 500 for DQA1, nearly 610 for DPA1, and approximately 470 for DPB1. Roughly 5 DR-DQ haplotypes were handled as single units for association and clustering, since linkage in the cohort was strong. Among 398 genotyped donors of the cohort, an average of 235,054 unique TCR beta nucleotide sequences were sequenced per donor, roughly 20% of them non-productive. Donor age, sex, ethnicity and CMV serostatus were compiled alongside the repertoire data. The later analysis used no new phenotypic data to find candidate immune exposures, relying instead on TCR beta sequences and their occurrence across donors. The study was designed to test whether signatures of past pathogen exposure could be identified by cataloging public T cell receptors.

Library creation used the immunoSEQ multiplex PCR assay. For the multiplex PCR, a mixture combining 60 forward primers for TCR Vbeta segments and 13 reverse primers for TCR Jbeta segments was used. The CDR3 region of rearranged TCR beta genes was amplified from genomic DNA by a multiplex PCR assay. On the Illumina HiSeq System, the amplified TCR beta libraries were sequenced as 87-base-pair reads. Per the original workflow: In a later analysis, about 80 million unique TCR beta chains were counted across the 666 repertoires, and about 10 million of these chains were shared by at least two donors. Raw reads were error-corrected and collapsed into unique sequences by a nearest-neighbor algorithm in which closely related sequences were merged to remove PCR and sequencing errors. Alignment of CDR3 sequences to IMGT reference sequences was used to assign V, D and J gene segments. For a sequence to be retained, at least a six-nucleotide match to both a V gene segment and a J gene segment was required. A rearrangement was called productive if the CDR3 had no stop codons and remained in frame with V and J, and every other rearrangement was called non-productive. CDR3 was defined according to IMGT convention as the region running from the second conserved V-encoded cysteine to the conserved J-encoded phenylalanine. In an earlier analysis of approximately 500 of the donors, sequences lacking an unambiguous match to a single V gene segment were excluded. In an earlier analysis of 587 of the donors, V segments were called functional above 56.7% productive rearrangements and were called segregating when the between-donor standard deviation exceeded 5%. A statistical classification framework was built to diagnose cytomegalovirus status from the catalog of TCR beta chain sequences. V and J gene assignment, in a later analysis, came from comparing TCR nucleotide sequences with IMGT/GENE-DB human TR gene sequences. Using the TCRdist pipeline, a later analysis assigned CDR3 sequences along with most-parsimonious VDJ recombination scenarios. A later analysis defined each TCR beta chain by its CDR3 amino acid sequence plus V-gene family, and excluded reads lacking a unique V-gene family. In a later analysis, 450 to 600 highly shared, low-generation-probability nucleotide sequences were removed to address suspected cross-contamination and a sequencing artifact. A later analysis calculated a clonal expansion index for each public chain from normalized within-repertoire ranks of inferred template counts. In a later analysis, generation probabilities were computed with a VDJ recombination model fitted to out-of-frame rearrangements, and the resulting probabilities were checked against IGoR. In a later analysis, hypergeometric tests were used to score TCR-TCR, TCR-HLA and TCR-CMV co-occurrence, with a repertoire-size bias correction applied to TCR pairs. In a later analysis, false discovery rates were estimated by permuting HLA or CMV assignments 20 times. In a later analysis, co-occurring TCRs were grouped using DBSCAN, with TCRdist sequence similarity added in when clustering inside HLA-allele-positive subsets. Co-occurrence clustering excluded repertoires with fewer than 30,000 or more than 120,000 public chains, plus five with anomalous nucleotide sharing. This is the immuneACCESS table as TCRdb keeps it, with only in-frame sequences that have V and J called. A part of the clones is gone; compared with another copy, unresolved V genes explain less than half, and the rest is unexplained. The DNA gave D and trimming, while V, J and clone size come from that table. Present in this sample are roughly 150,000 clones, 75% to 90% of which were seen just once. Together, the top ten hold 1.2% of the sample.

V is clipped by 4 bases and J by 0 bases, and the sequence between their germline boundaries is 8 bases long. CDR1 SGHDT and CDR2 YYEEEE are derived from the germline V gene. Its CDR3 holds 15 amino acids, cysteine through phenylalanine. The CDR3 DNA has 45 bases and is translated from base 1. In total, fewer than 750 healthy bone marrow donors made up the cohort. At the time of sampling, every cohort member was nominally healthy, though immune exposures that went unrecorded were likely present. The donor tested CMV seronegative and was one of the 352 seronegative cohort members. A peripheral blood sample was collected from each donor, and TCR beta sequencing was performed on peripheral blood mononuclear cells. The Qiagen DNeasy Blood Extraction Kit was used to extract genomic DNA from the blood cell samples. Overall study results and their limits: Linkage disequilibrium might explain the correlated functional status among segregating V segments, but an unknown experimental factor could not be ruled out. When HLA alleles, especially DR and DQ, strongly co-occurred, TCR associations were difficult to assign to individual alleles. A further reported finding was that TCR beta sequences accurately predicted the HLA-A and HLA-B alleles for most subjects in the first cohort. Because counts were too low, seventeen rarely observed V segments, including chromosome 9 orphons, were left out of the earlier analysis of approximately 500 of the donors. Some IMGT-functional V segments, including TRBV6-2 and TRBV6-3, could not be distinguished by the 87-base-pair reads and were therefore excluded. While some public TCRs were present in many individuals, most TCR sequences turned up only very rarely across donors. In a later analysis, HLA-associated TCR beta chains were found to be more clonally expanded and to have lower generation probabilities than equally common non-associated chains. In a later analysis, TCR association rates were found to vary across HLA loci, with the most associated TCRs seen for DRB1 alleles and the fewest for HLA-C alleles. Because HLA typing was missing for some donors at each locus, association tests included only the typed subset. It was suggested by the authors that the approach could potentially be generalized to other disease states and immunological phenotypes. A cluster of highly shared sequence variants was judged likely to be a technical artifact of the sequencing pipeline. In an earlier analysis of 500 to 650 of the donors, most TCR beta V segments appeared in productive rearrangements about 87% or about 30% of the time, broadly matching IMGT annotations. In a later genetic analysis, fewer N-insertions in productive TCRs were reported among donors in an Asian-associated ancestry cluster than the 666-donor mean. The only immune exposure information available for the cohort was CMV serostatus. V-gene and J-gene trimming of TCR beta chains was associated with a missense DCLRE1C variant in a later genetic analysis, and the association was replicated in an independent cohort. Roughly uniform sequencing depth across donors was assumed in presence/absence analyses, although this assumption may not hold. In the study, about 150 TCR beta chains were listed as associated with cytomegalovirus. A later analysis reported that several top co-occurrence clusters appeared linked to parvovirus B19, influenza, CMV and Epstein-Barr virus. In vitro tests confirmed that a few of the cytomegalovirus-associated TCR beta chains recognize cytomegalovirus antigens. The classifier was reported to diagnose cytomegalovirus status with high specificity and sensitivity in both the original and validation cohorts. In a later analysis, most CMV-associated TCR beta chains were found to appear HLA-restricted, with HLA associations seemingly driven largely by CMV exposure. At a false discovery rate of 0.05, a later analysis linked roughly 17,000 TCR beta sequences to specific HLA alleles. This cohort had only TCR beta chains sequenced, and the lack of alpha or paired-chain data limited which features could be detected.

On this clone: It has no known antigen specificity. Within one base of it there is no much larger clone, and no base qualities were kept.

Sequences were obtained from PBMCs. The receptor comes from a female donor in good health and CMV-seronegative. Rearrangement joined TRBV5-6 to TRBJ2-6, with the D gene not confidently named. The base sequence is TGTGCCAGCAGCCTTGTCCCCTCTGGGGCCAACGTCCTGACTTTC. Its product reads: CASSLVPSGANVLTF.